These 5 T cell receptor beta chains share one sample of origin, sequenced in a study of T cells after posttransplantation cyclophosphamide. Measured with immunoSEQ multiplex PCR; TCRdb has only the in-frame clones, and not every one. There are 20,000 to 30,000 clones in the sample, none observed a single time. The sample consisted of PBMCs. Source of these receptors: a woman aged 50 to 65 in good health, CMV-negative, and a related stem cell transplant donor.

In this sample, this clone turned up many times. This chain uses TRBV6-1 with TRBJ2-7; D possibly corresponds to TRBD2 (5 bases). This CDR3 has 13 amino acids. With 6 bases removed from V and 4 bases from J, the gap between germline ends came to 13 bases. CDR1 MNHNS and CDR2 SASEGT come from the germline V gene. CDR3 protein: CASRGDRLYEQYF. As DNA, the CDR3 is TGTGCCAGCAGAGGTGACCGACTATACGAGCAGTACTTC.

This clone was seen ten or more times. The J gene is TRBJ1-4, the V gene TRBV28; D unresolved. Germline loops: CDR1 MDHEN, CDR2 SYDVKM. The CDR3 loop spans 14 amino acids. V lost 7 bases and J lost 0, with 9 bases in between. Here the CDR3 DNA reads TGTGCCAGCAAGCGTTCCACAACTAATGAAAAACTGTTTTTT. Translated, it gives CASKRSTTNEKLFF.

This clone has at least ten counts. The chain's CDR3 is CASSDLASYEQYF. As DNA, the CDR3 is TGTGCCAGCAGTGACTTGGCTTCCTACGAGCAGTACTTC. V is TRBV2 and J is TRBJ2-7; D call uncertain. V gave up 3 bases and J gave up 1 base, with 7 bases separating them. The CDR3 consists of 13 residues. Germline V gene sequence: CDR1 SNHLY, CDR2 FYNNEI.

This clone appeared many times. The chain has TRBV12-5 and TRBJ1-1; a weak D match, TRBD1 (5 bases). The CDR3 loop spans 14 amino acids. Germline V lookup: CDR1 LGHNT, CDR2 FRNRAP. Trimming pared 3 bases from V and 8 bases from J, leaving 16 bases between. The CDR3 sequence is CASGFGSGLGEAFF. In nucleotides, the CDR3 is TGTGCTAGTGGTTTCGGGTCAGGGTTGGGCGAAGCTTTCTTT.

This clone was seen repeatedly, ten times or more. This chain uses TRBV7-6 with TRBJ2-7; TRBD1 matches 9 bases. CDR1 and CDR2 (germline): SGHVS, FNYEAQ. CDR3 length: 15 amino acids. After removal of 6 bases from V and 0 bases from J, the junction contained 6 bases not matched to a gene. This CDR3 is CASSVVGQGSYEQYF. The CDR3 coding sequence is TGTGCCAGCAGTGTAGTGGGACAGGGCTCCTACGAGCAGTACTTC.